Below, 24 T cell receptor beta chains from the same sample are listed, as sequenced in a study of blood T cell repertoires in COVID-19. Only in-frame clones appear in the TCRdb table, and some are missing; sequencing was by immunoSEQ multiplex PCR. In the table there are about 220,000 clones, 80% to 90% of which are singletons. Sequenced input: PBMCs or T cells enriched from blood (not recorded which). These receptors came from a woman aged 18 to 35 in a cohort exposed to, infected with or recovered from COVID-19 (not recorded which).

CDR3 loop: CASSLTGAGAGELFF. The CDR3 coding sequence is TGTGCCAGCAGCTTAACTGGAGCGGGAGCCGGGGAGCTGTTTTTT. The chain combines TRBV7-6 with TRBJ2-2, with 8 nucleotides matching TRBD2. This CDR3 region has 15 residues. J was trimmed by 6 bases and V by 2 bases; bases with no gene match: 5. Germline assignment: CDR1 SGHVS and CDR2 FNYEAQ.

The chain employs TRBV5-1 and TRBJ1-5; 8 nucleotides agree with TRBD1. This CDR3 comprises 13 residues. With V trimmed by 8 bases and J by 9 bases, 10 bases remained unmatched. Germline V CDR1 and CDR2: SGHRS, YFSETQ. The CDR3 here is CARGEQGVLPQHF. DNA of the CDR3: TGCGCCAGGGGCGAACAGGGGGTTTTGCCCCAGCATTTT.

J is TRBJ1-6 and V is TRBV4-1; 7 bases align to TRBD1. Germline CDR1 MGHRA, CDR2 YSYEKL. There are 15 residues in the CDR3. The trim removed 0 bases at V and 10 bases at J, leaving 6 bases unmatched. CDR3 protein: CASSQDGRGESPLHF. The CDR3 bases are TGCGCCAGCAGCCAAGATGGCAGGGGGGAGTCACCCCTCCACTTT.

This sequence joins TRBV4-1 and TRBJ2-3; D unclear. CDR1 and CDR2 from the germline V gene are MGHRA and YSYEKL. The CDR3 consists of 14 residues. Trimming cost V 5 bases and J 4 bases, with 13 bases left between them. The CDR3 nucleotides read TGCGCCAGCAGCTCAGGCTGGTCGGCAGATACGCAGTATTTT. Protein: CASSSGWSADTQYF.

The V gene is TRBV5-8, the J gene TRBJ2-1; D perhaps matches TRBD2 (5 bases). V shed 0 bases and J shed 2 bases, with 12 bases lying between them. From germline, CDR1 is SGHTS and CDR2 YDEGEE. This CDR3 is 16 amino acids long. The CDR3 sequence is CASSLDLGGTYNEQFF. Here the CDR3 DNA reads TGTGCCAGCAGCTTGGATCTAGGAGGAACCTACAATGAGCAGTTCTTC. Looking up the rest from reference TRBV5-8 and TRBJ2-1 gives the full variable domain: EAGVTQSPTHLIKTRGQQATLRCSPISGHTSVYWYQQALGLGLQFLLWYDEGEERNRGNFPPRFSGRQFPNYSSELNVNALELEDSALYLCASSLDLGGTYNEQFFGPGTRLTVL.

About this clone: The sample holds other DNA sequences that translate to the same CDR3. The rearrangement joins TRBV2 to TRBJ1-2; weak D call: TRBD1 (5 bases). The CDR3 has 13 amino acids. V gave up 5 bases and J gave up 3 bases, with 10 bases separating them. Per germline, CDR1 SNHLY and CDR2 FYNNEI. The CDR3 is CASSRQGYYGYTF. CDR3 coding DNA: TGTGCCAGCAGTCGCCAGGGCTACTATGGCTACACCTTC.

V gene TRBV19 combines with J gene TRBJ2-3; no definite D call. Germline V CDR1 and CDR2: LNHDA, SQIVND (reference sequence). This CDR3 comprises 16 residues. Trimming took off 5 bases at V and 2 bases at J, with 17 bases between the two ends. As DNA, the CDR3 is TGTGCCAGTAGTCGTTCTGATTTAGAGGACACAGATACGCAGTATTTT. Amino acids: CASSRSDLEDTDTQYF. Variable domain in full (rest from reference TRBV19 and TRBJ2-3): DGGITQSPKYLFRKEGQNVTLSCEQNLNHDAMYWYRQDPGQGLRLIYYSQIVNDFQKGDIAEGYSVSREKKESFPLTVTSAQKNPTAFYLCASSRSDLEDTDTQYFGPGTRLTVL.

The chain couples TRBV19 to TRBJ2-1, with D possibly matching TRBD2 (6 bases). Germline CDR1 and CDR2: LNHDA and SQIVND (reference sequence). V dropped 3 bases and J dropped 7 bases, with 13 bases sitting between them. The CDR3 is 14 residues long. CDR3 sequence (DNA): TGTGCCAGTAGTATTGACGGGAGAGGGAATGAGCAGTTCTTC. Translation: CASSIDGRGNEQFF.

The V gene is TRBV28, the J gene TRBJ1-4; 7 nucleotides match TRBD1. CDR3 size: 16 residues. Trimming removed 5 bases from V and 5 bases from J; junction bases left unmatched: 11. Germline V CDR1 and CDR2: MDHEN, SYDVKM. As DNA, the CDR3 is TGTGCCAGCAGTCAACTCAGGCAGGGGGTAAATGAAAAACTGTTTTTT. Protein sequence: CASSQLRQGVNEKLFF.

CDR3 nucleotides: TGTGCCAGCAGTCTCGGCGGGAGCGGGGGGAGGGATACGCAGTATTTT. As protein: CASSLGGSGGRDTQYF. V and J are TRBV7-2 and TRBJ2-3, with 9 positions matching TRBD2. CDR1 SGHTA and CDR2 FQGNSA come from the germline V gene. V lost 6 bases, J lost 6 bases, and 13 bases stayed unmatched. CDR3 length: 16 residues.

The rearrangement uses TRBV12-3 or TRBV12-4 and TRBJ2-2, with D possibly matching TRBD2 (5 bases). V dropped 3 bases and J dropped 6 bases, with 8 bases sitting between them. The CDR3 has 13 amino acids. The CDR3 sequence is CASSFGVPGELFF. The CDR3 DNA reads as TGTGCCAGCAGTTTCGGGGTTCCCGGGGAGCTGTTTTTT.

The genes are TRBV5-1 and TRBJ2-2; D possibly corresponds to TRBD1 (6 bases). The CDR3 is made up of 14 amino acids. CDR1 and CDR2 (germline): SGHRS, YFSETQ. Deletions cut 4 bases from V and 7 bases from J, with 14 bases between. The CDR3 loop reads CASSEEGDGGELFF. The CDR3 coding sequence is TGCGCCAGCAGCGAAGAGGGGGACGGCGGGGAGCTGTTTTTT.

CDR3 DNA sequence: TGTGCCAGCAGCCCCACCCCCGGGACAGGGGCGTACGAGCAGTACTTC. Its translation is CASSPTPGTGAYEQYF. V usage is TRBV7-7 and J usage is TRBJ2-7, with 10 bases lining up with TRBD1. The trim removed 5 bases at V and 4 bases at J, leaving 11 bases unmatched. This CDR3 spans 16 amino acids. Germline CDR1 and CDR2: SSHAT and FNYEAQ (reference sequence).

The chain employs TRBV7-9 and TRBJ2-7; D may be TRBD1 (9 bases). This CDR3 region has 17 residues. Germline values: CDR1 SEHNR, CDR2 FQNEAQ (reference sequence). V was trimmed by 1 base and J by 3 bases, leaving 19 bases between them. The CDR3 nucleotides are TGTGCCAGCAGCTTAGGGTCGGGGGGGACAGGGATCTACGAGCAGTACTTC. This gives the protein CASSLGSGGTGIYEQYF.

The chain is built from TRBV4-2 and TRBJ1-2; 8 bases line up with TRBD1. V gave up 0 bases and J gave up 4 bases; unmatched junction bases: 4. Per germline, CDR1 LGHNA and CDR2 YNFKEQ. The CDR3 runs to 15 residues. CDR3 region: CASSQDPGQGYGYTF. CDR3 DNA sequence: TGTGCCAGCAGCCAAGATCCCGGACAGGGCTATGGCTACACCTTC.

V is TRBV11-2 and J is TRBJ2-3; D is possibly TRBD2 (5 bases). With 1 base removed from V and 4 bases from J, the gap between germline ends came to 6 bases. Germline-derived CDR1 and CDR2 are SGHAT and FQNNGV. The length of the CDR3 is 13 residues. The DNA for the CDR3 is TGTGCCAGCAGCTTAGTGCGGGCAGATACGCAGTATTTT. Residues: CASSLVRADTQYF.

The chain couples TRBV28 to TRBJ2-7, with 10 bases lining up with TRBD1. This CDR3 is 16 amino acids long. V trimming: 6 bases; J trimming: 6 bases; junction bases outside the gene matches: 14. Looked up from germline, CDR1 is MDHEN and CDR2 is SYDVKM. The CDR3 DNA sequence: TGTGCCAGCAGACTTCCTCTAGGGACAGGGGTGAGCGAGCAGTACTTC. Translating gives CASRLPLGTGVSEQYF.

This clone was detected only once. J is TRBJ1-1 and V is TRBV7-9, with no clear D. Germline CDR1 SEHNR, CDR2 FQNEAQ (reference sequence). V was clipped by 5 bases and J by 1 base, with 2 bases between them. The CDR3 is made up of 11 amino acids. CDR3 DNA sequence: TGTGCCAGCAGCCAGAACACTGAAGCTTTCTTT. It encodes CASSQNTEAFF.

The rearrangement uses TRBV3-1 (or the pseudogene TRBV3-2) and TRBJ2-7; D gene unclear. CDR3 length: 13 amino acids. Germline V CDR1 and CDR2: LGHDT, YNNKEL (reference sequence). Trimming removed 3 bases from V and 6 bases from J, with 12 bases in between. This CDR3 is CASSQEASGEQYF. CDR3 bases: TGTGCCAGCAGCCAGGAAGCGTCTGGCGAGCAGTACTTC.

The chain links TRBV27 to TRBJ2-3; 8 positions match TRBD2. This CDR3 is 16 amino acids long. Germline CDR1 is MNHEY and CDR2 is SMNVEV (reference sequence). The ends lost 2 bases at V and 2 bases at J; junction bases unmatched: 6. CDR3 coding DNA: TGTGCCAGCAGTTTAATGGGGCGGGGGGCCACAGATACGCAGTATTTT. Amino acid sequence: CASSLMGRGATDTQYF.

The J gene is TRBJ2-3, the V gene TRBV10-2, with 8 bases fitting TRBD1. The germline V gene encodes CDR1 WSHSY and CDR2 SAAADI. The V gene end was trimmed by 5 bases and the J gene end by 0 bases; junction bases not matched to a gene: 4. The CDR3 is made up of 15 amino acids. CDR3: CASSPGGLSTDTQYF. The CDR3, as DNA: TGCGCCAGCAGTCCAGGGGGCTTAAGCACAGATACGCAGTATTTT.

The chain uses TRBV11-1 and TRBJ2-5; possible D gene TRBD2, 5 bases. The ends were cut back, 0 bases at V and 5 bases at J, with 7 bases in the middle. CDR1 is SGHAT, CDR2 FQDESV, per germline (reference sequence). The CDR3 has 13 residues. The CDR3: CASSLAGDETQYF. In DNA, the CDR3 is TGTGCCAGCAGCTTAGCCGGGGATGAGACCCAGTACTTC.

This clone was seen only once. CDR3 residues: CASSLDYQGADGNTIYF. DNA for the CDR3: TGTGCCAGCAGCTTGGACTACCAGGGGGCAGATGGAAACACCATATATTTT. The J gene is TRBJ1-3, the V gene TRBV5-4; 8 positions agree with TRBD1. This CDR3 is built from 17 residues. After removal of 0 bases from V and 3 bases from J, the junction contained 8 bases not matched to a gene. The germline CDR1 and CDR2 sequences are SGHNT and YYREEE (reference sequence).

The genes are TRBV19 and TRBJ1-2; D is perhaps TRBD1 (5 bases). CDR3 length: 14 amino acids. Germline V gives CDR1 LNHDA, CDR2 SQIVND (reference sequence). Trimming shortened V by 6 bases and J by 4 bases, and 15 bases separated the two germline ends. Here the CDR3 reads CASRRQSEGYGYTF. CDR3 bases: TGTGCCAGTAGGAGACAGTCGGAAGGCTATGGCTACACCTTC.